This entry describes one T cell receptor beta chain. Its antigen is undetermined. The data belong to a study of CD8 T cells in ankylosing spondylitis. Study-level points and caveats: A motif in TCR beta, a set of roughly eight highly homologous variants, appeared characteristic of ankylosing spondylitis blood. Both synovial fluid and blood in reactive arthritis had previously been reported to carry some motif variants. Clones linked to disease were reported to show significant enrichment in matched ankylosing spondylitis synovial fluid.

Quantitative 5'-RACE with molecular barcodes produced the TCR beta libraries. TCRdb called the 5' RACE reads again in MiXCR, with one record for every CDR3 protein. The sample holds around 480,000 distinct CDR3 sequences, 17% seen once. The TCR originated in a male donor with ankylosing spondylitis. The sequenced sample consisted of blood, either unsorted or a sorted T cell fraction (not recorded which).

This chain's CDR3 is CAWSEGVAVETQYF. The CDR3 region has the DNA TGTGCCTGGAGCGAGGGGGTAGCGGTTGAGACCCAGTACTTC. The rearrangement links TRBV30 to TRBJ2-5; D may correspond to TRBD1 or TRBD2 (6 bases each). Trimming cost V 3 bases and J 5 bases, with 16 bases left between them. CDR3 length: 14 residues. Germline CDR1 and CDR2: GTSNPN and SVGIG (reference sequence).